The TCR beta chain described here comes from a study of T cell changes during pregnancy in multiple sclerosis (dated by TCRdb to the late 2010s). Regarding the research as a whole: The study looked at changes in the T cell repertoire across pregnancy in women with multiple sclerosis.

Preparation of the library involved the immunoSEQ multiplex PCR assay. Drawn from immuneACCESS, this table holds only the in-frame rearrangements with V and J called that TCRdb kept. Clones are partly lost; checked studies trace under half to an unresolved V gene and leave the rest unexplained. Here the sample has approximately 84,000 clones; 94% occur a single time. The ten largest clones take up roughly 2.5% of the sample. A single count supports this clone. Which antigen it targets is not known. There are no base qualities to consult, and no much larger clone falls within one base. The CDR3 sequence holds 12 residues, the cysteine and phenylalanine included. Just CDR3 DNA is preserved here, 36 bases in frame from base 1. V is clipped by 8 bases and J by 2 bases, and the sequence between their germline boundaries is 9 bases long. The CDR1 and CDR2 encoded by the germline V gene are SNHLY and FYNNEI.

The TCR originated in a female donor with multiple sclerosis, enrolled in a pregnancy study. This specimen was peripheral blood, taken in the third trimester of pregnancy. Here the chain combines TRBV2 and TRBJ1-1; a tentative D call is TRBD1 (5 bases match). The CDR3 region: CASGAENTEAFF. The DNA is as follows: TGTGCCAGCGGGGCAGAAAACACTGAAGCTTTCTTT. The reference TRBV2 and TRBJ1-1 proteins fill in what lies around the CDR3, so the full variable domain reads EPEVTQTPSHQVTQMGQEVILRCVPISNHLYFYWYRQILGQKVEFLVSFYNNEISEKSEIFDDQFSVERPDGSNFTLKIRSTKLEDSAMYFCASGAENTEAFFGQGTRLTVV.